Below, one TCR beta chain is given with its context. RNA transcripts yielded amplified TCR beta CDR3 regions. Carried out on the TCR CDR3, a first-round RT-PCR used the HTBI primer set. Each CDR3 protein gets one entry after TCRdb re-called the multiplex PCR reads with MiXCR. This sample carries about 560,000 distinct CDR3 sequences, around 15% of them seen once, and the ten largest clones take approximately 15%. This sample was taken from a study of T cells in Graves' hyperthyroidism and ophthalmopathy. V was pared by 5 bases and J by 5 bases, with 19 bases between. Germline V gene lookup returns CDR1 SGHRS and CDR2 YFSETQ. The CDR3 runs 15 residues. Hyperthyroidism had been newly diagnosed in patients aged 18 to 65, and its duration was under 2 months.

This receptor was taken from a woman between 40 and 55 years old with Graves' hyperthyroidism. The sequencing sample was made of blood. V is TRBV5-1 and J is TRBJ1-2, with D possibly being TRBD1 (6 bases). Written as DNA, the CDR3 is TGCGCCAGCAGGGCGTCTGACGGACAGCTTTATGGCTACACCTTC. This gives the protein CASRASDGQLYGYTF.